Listed here are 9 T cell receptor beta chains from one sample, sequenced in a study of blood T cell repertoires in COVID-19. Repertoires were generated with immunoSEQ multiplex PCR, while TCRdb's copy carries only in-frame clones and drops some. This table holds some 48,000 clones, approximately 86% found once. Sequences were obtained from peripheral blood. The receptors originated from a woman aged 80 or over with acute or convalescent COVID-19.

J is TRBJ1-1 and V is TRBV30; D is undetermined. The germline V gene encodes CDR1 GTSNPN and CDR2 SVGIG (reference sequence). This CDR3 is built from 14 residues. V lost 0 bases and J 0 bases, leaving 8 bases between the germline ends. The chain's CDR3 is CAWSVGVMNTEAFF. The CDR3 region has the DNA TGTGCCTGGAGTGTCGGGGTCATGAACACTGAAGCTTTCTTT.

The table lists this clone with a few counts. The CDR3 here is CASSRQGSTNTEAFF. In nucleotides, the CDR3 is TGTGCCAGCAGCAGACAGGGGTCAACGAACACTGAAGCTTTCTTT. J is TRBJ1-1 and V is TRBV5-4, with 8 nucleotides matching TRBD1. Germline loops: CDR1 SGHNT, CDR2 YYREEE (reference sequence). The CDR3 length is 15 residues. V was clipped by 4 bases and J by 1 base; unmatched bases: 6.

This clone came up once. The V gene is TRBV12-3 or TRBV12-4, the J gene TRBJ1-4; D is unresolved. The CDR3 length is 13 residues. V was trimmed by 0 bases and J by 6 bases, leaving 5 bases between them. The CDR3 DNA reads TGTGCCAGCAGTTTAGCTCAGTATGAAAAACTGTTTTTT. Its protein is CASSLAQYEKLFF.

This clone showed up just once. The chain links TRBV7-8 to TRBJ1-6, with D possibly TRBD1 on 5 matching bases. Germline V gene lookup returns CDR1 SGHVS and CDR2 FQNEAQ. This CDR3 contains 16 residues. The ends were cut back, 3 bases at V and 3 bases at J, with 12 bases in the middle. The CDR3 coding sequence is TGTGCCAGCAGCTTGAAGGGGAGGCTCTATAATTCACCCCTCCACTTT. Translating it yields CASSLKGRLYNSPLHF. The complete variable domain, with remaining parts taken from reference TRBV7-8 and TRBJ1-6, reads GAGVSQSPRYKVAKRGQDVALRCDPISGHVSLFWYQQALGQGPEFLTYFQNEAQLDKSGLPSDRFFAERPEGSVSTLKIQRTQQEDSAVYLCASSLKGRLYNSPLHFGNGTRLTVT.

In DNA form, the CDR3 reads TGTGCCTGGAGTCGGGGACTAGCGGGGGACACAGATACGCAGTATTTT. This encodes CAWSRGLAGDTDTQYF. The V call is TRBV30, the J call TRBJ2-3; TRBD2 matches at 14 bases. Germline CDR1 GTSNPN, CDR2 SVGIG (reference sequence). This CDR3 is 16 amino acids long. J lost 2 bases, V lost 2 bases, and 3 bases had no gene match.

Concerning this clone: This sample includes further DNA sequences coding for the same CDR3. The chain is built from TRBV9 and TRBJ1-4; unclear D gene. V lost 3 bases, J lost 2 bases, and 14 bases lay in between. Germline loops: CDR1 SGDLS, CDR2 YYNGEE. The CDR3 sequence is 16 residues long. The CDR3 region is CASSGRGHGTNEKLFF. DNA of the CDR3: TGTGCCAGCAGCGGTAGAGGGCATGGGACTAATGAAAAACTGTTTTTT.

This chain connects TRBV9 to TRBJ1-3; 9 positions agree with TRBD1. Looked up from germline, CDR1 is SGDLS and CDR2 is YYNGEE. This CDR3 spans 18 amino acids. With 3 bases clipped from V and 4 bases from J, the junction kept 14 bases outside the gene matches. CDR3 amino acids: CASSAHRRGQGSGNTIYF. The CDR3 DNA reads TGTGCCAGCAGCGCTCATAGAAGGGGACAGGGCTCGGGAAACACCATATATTTT.

The sample holds one count of this clone. The chain uses TRBV1 and TRBJ2-5; the DNA was not used to check the table's D call, TRBD2. TRBV1 is tagged as a pseudogene. This CDR3 contains 18 residues. Here the CDR3 reads CTSSQPHPRLAGILTQYF. The CDR3 DNA reads TGCACCAGCAGCCAACCCCACCCCCGGCTAGCGGGGATTTTGACCCAGTACTTC.

Regarding this clone: Additional DNA sequences in this sample encode the identical CDR3. This chain uses TRBV6-6 with TRBJ1-5; a weak D match, TRBD1 (5 bases). V lost 7 bases to trimming and J lost 2 bases, with 9 bases between them. Germline-derived CDR1 and CDR2 are MNHNY and SVGAGI (reference sequence). The CDR3 totals 13 residues. The CDR3: CASNLGGNQPQHF. The CDR3, as DNA: TGTGCCAGCAATTTAGGGGGCAATCAGCCCCAGCATTTT.